A selection of T cell receptor beta chains follows, all from one sample in a study of post-analysis software for immune sequencing data. TCRdb fed the PCR reads into MiXCR, producing one record per CDR3 protein. The repertoire includes about 430,000 distinct CDR3 sequences, approximately 39% of them detected once, and 6% to 9% sits in the top ten. Material: blood. The receptors were gathered from a girl aged 2-10 years with multiple sclerosis. CDR3s include the opening cysteine and the closing phenylalanine or tryptophan. Each record gives: CDR3 protein, V gene, J gene.

cdr3_aa: CASSNSCQDYHDDQPQHF
v_call: TRBV21-1
j_call: TRBJ1-5

cdr3_aa: CSVGTSSSYNEQFF
v_call: TRBV29-1
j_call: TRBJ2-1

cdr3_aa: CASSNPRGRYGGYTF
v_call: TRBV7-2
j_call: TRBJ1-2

cdr3_aa: CSVEDSTNYGYTF
v_call: TRBV29-1
j_call: TRBJ1-2

cdr3_aa: CASSLTSARDTQYF
v_call: TRBV7-2
j_call: TRBJ2-3

cdr3_aa: CATDSTGARYGYTF
v_call: TRBV12-3/TRBV12-4
j_call: TRBJ1-2

cdr3_aa: CASSLPSGRRSYEQYF
v_call: TRBV7-9
j_call: TRBJ2-7

cdr3_aa: CSVPAGVYQETQYF
v_call: TRBV29-1
j_call: TRBJ2-5

cdr3_aa: CASSFGTQETQCF
v_call: TRBV5-1
j_call: TRBJ2-5

cdr3_aa: CSASIGGRGTDTQYF
v_call: TRBV20-1
j_call: TRBJ2-3

cdr3_aa: CASRYPPRYRFYSYNEQFF
v_call: TRBV28
j_call: TRBJ2-1

cdr3_aa: CASRKQAGTSTDTQYF
v_call: TRBV7-8
j_call: TRBJ2-3

cdr3_aa: CASNRGIAGGYEQYF
v_call: TRBV2
j_call: TRBJ2-7

cdr3_aa: CASSRQNAEAFF
v_call: TRBV11-1
j_call: TRBJ1-1

cdr3_aa: CSARERTSGSWTQYF
v_call: TRBV20-1
j_call: .

cdr3_aa: CASSIGQGNTEAFF
v_call: TRBV12-3/TRBV12-4
j_call: TRBJ1-1

cdr3_aa: CSVELTSGTKQFF
v_call: TRBV29-1
j_call: TRBJ2-1

cdr3_aa: CASSPYIGTKEDTQYF
v_call: TRBV7-6
j_call: TRBJ2-3

cdr3_aa: CAISESSGSFGGKNIQYF
v_call: TRBV10-3
j_call: TRBJ2-4

cdr3_aa: CASSLFLGDIQETQYF
v_call: TRBV27
j_call: TRBJ2-5

cdr3_aa: CASSRLMNTEAFF
v_call: TRBV9
j_call: TRBJ1-1

cdr3_aa: CASSYSGALETQYF
v_call: TRBV6-2/TRBV6-3
j_call: TRBJ2-5

cdr3_aa: CASSPNSNFPADTQYF
v_call: TRBV7-3
j_call: TRBJ2-3

cdr3_aa: CASSSGQGTTEAFF
v_call: TRBV9
j_call: TRBJ1-1

cdr3_aa: CASTRSVVGSGKLFF
v_call: TRBV6-2/TRBV6-3
j_call: TRBJ1-4

cdr3_aa: CSARKFSSGMLNTQYF
v_call: TRBV20-1
j_call: TRBJ2-3

cdr3_aa: CAGSYSFAQETQYF
v_call: TRBV6-5
j_call: .

cdr3_aa: CASSPSVNTEAFF
v_call: TRBV12-3/TRBV12-4
j_call: TRBJ1-1

cdr3_aa: CSATRDGRQETQYF
v_call: TRBV20-1
j_call: TRBJ2-5

cdr3_aa: CASSLTGWSYEQYF
v_call: TRBV5-6
j_call: TRBJ2-7

cdr3_aa: CASGPTGGMNQPQHF
v_call: TRBV9
j_call: TRBJ1-5

cdr3_aa: CASSLDEGRSPLHF
v_call: TRBV28
j_call: TRBJ1-6

cdr3_aa: CSVVGLAGGSYNEQFF
v_call: TRBV29-1
j_call: TRBJ2-1

cdr3_aa: CASSQGYSNQPQYF
v_call: TRBV4-1
j_call: TRBJ2-5

cdr3_aa: CSVGGLHTDTQYF
v_call: TRBV29-1
j_call: TRBJ2-3

cdr3_aa: CAISGLAEETQYF
v_call: TRBV10-3
j_call: TRBJ2-5

cdr3_aa: CSVEGGAGKSRAFF
v_call: TRBV29-1
j_call: TRBJ1-1

cdr3_aa: CSVAEDNQETQYF
v_call: TRBV29-1
j_call: TRBJ2-5

cdr3_aa: CASRLVTDRVRGYGYTF
v_call: TRBV7-9
j_call: TRBJ1-2

cdr3_aa: CASSSRGGGYTF
v_call: TRBV18
j_call: TRBJ1-2

cdr3_aa: CASSLNSHGGLFF
v_call: TRBV7-2
j_call: TRBJ2-2

cdr3_aa: CASSSVQVPGGETQYF
v_call: TRBV7-2
j_call: TRBJ2-5

cdr3_aa: CASSLRWVAYNEQFF
v_call: TRBV7-3
j_call: TRBJ2-1

cdr3_aa: CASSLVSDHYEQYF
v_call: TRBV7-2
j_call: TRBJ2-7

cdr3_aa: CASTFSEGYTSNYGYTF
v_call: TRBV7-9
j_call: TRBJ1-2

cdr3_aa: CASTREGGVETQYF
v_call: TRBV7-8
j_call: TRBJ2-5

cdr3_aa: CASSGWTSGATDTQYF
v_call: TRBV5-6
j_call: TRBJ2-3

cdr3_aa: CASSLRTSGLFGYEQYF
v_call: TRBV5-1
j_call: TRBJ2-7

cdr3_aa: CASSLAQVTEAFF
v_call: TRBV12-3/TRBV12-4
j_call: TRBJ1-1